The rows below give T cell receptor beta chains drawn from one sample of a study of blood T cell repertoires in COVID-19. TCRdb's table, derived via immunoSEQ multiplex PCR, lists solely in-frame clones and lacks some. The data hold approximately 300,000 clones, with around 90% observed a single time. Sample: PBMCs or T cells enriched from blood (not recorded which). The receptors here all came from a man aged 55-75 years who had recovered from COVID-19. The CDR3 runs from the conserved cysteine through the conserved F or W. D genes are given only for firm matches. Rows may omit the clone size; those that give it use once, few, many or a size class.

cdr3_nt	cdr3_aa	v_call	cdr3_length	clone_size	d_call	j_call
TGTGCCAGCAGCCCCCACTCGAGGGAGCCCACAGATACGCAGTATTTT	CASSPHSREPTDTQYF	TRBV9	16	few	NA	TRBJ2-3
TGTGCCAGCAGCTTAGCACGGGACAGCGAATTCTTC	CASSLARDSEFF	TRBV7-2	12	NA	TRBD1	TRBJ1-2
TGCAGCGTGGGACACCCTGGAAACACCATATATTTT	CSVGHPGNTIYF	TRBV29-1	12	NA	NA	TRBJ1-3
TGTGCCAGTAGTAGCACAGGGGGCTCGCTTTACGAGCAGTACTTC	CASSSTGGSLYEQYF	TRBV19	15	NA	TRBD1	TRBJ2-7
TGTGCCAGCAGCCCGAGCGGGAACTCCTACGAGCAGTACTTC	CASSPSGNSYEQYF	TRBV5-4	14	once	TRBD2	TRBJ2-7
TGCGCCAGCAGCCAAGGACAGGGTCTTTGGCCCCAGCATTTT	CASSQGQGLWPQHF	TRBV4-1	14	NA	TRBD1	TRBJ1-5
TGTGCCAGCAGTTACTCAGAGCGGGTTGGGAATACGCAGTATTTT	CASSYSERVGNTQYF	TRBV6-5	15	NA	NA	TRBJ2-3
TGTGCCACCGCTTTTAGGGGTCAAAACATTCAGTACTTC	CATAFRGQNIQYF	TRBV15	13	NA	NA	TRBJ2-4
TGTGCCAGCAGCTTAGGGCGGTCGGACTACTACAATGAGCAGTTCTTC	CASSLGRSDYYNEQFF	TRBV11-2	16	NA	NA	TRBJ2-1
TGTGCCAGCAGCTGGGGACAGCCGTCCGATTACGAGCAGTACTTC	CASSWGQPSDYEQYF	TRBV7-9	15	NA	TRBD1	TRBJ2-7
TGTGCCACCAGTGATTCTCGACTAGCGGGAGGGTCAGATACGCAGTATTTT	CATSDSRLAGGSDTQYF	TRBV24-1	17	NA	TRBD2	TRBJ2-3
TGTGCCAGCAGTTTAAAAGGGGCCGCTAGAGGAAAACTGTTTTTT	CASSLKGAARGKLFF	TRBV27	15	NA	NA	TRBJ1-4
TGCGCCAGCAGCTTGCTCTTGGCGGGGAATGAGCAGTTCTTC	CASSLLLAGNEQFF	TRBV5-1	14	once	NA	TRBJ2-1
TGTGCCAGCGGAAACGGGGACAGGGATGGCAATGAGCAGTTCTTC	CASGNGDRDGNEQFF	TRBV7-2	15	NA	TRBD1	TRBJ2-1
TGCGCCAGCAGCCAAGCCCCGACAGGGGGCGGAATCTATGGCTACACCTTC	CASSQAPTGGGIYGYTF	TRBV4-1	17	once	TRBD1	TRBJ1-2
TGTGCCAGCAGCTTAGCGACGGACAGGGAGTACGAGCAGTACTTC	CASSLATDREYEQYF	TRBV7-2	15	NA	TRBD1	TRBJ2-7
TGTGCCAGCAGCTTAACAGGGACTACAGGAAACACCATATATTTT	CASSLTGTTGNTIYF	TRBV7-2	15	NA	NA	TRBJ1-3
TGTGCCAGCAGCCAATCGGGCAATGAGCAGTTCTTC	CASSQSGNEQFF	TRBV3-1/TRBV3-2	12	NA	NA	TRBJ2-1
TGTGCCAGCAGCGGGGTGGGGGACACGAGGAAGGCTAACTATGGCTACACCTTC	CASSGVGDTRKANYGYTF	TRBV9	18	few	NA	TRBJ1-2
TGTGCCAGTAGTCCCGAGACAGGGGGCTCTGGAAACACCATATATTTT	CASSPETGGSGNTIYF	TRBV19	16	NA	TRBD1	TRBJ1-3
TGTGCCAGCAGTCAAGATTACGAGTACCAAGAGACCCAGTACTTC	CASSQDYEYQETQYF	TRBV27	15	NA	NA	TRBJ2-5
TGTGCCAGCAGTTTTACACAGGGGGCGGGCGATGGCTACACCTTC	CASSFTQGAGDGYTF	TRBV6-2/TRBV6-3	15	NA	TRBD1	TRBJ1-2
TGTGCCAGCAGCGCTAGCGGGAGCTACAATGAGCAGTTCTTC	CASSASGSYNEQFF	TRBV7-3	14	NA	TRBD2	TRBJ2-1
TGTGCCAGCTCGCTAGCGGGAGAATTAGATACGCAGTATTTT	CASSLAGELDTQYF	TRBV18	14	NA	TRBD2	TRBJ2-3
TGCGCCAGCAGCTTGGATTCAGGGGCGGATCAGCCCCAGCATTTT	CASSLDSGADQPQHF	TRBV5-1	15	NA	NA	TRBJ1-5
TGTGCCAGCAGTTACTCGAGACTTAGCACAGATACGCAGTATTTT	CASSYSRLSTDTQYF	TRBV6-5	15	NA	NA	TRBJ2-3
TGTGCCAGCAGTCTCAATACCGGCTACGAGCAGTACTTC	CASSLNTGYEQYF	TRBV28	13	NA	NA	TRBJ2-7
TGTGCCAGCAGTGAAGCGCCCGGACAGGGGTACGAGCAGTACTTC	CASSEAPGQGYEQYF	TRBV6-1	15	NA	TRBD1	TRBJ2-7
TGCGCCAGCAGGTTTGGCGGGGGGACAACAGGCACTGAAGCTTTCTTT	CASRFGGGTTGTEAFF	TRBV5-1	16	NA	NA	TRBJ1-1
TGTGCCAGCAGCTTCACAGGGGCGAACACTGAAGCTTTCTTT	CASSFTGANTEAFF	TRBV5-5	14	few	TRBD1	TRBJ1-1
TGTGCCAGCAGATACGGCCACCAGGGGTTACGTTACGAGCAGTACTTC	CASRYGHQGLRYEQYF	TRBV5-6	16	NA	NA	TRBJ2-7
TGCGCCAGCAGCTTGTTGGCTAGCGGGAGTGGGGGAGATACGCAGTATTTT	CASSLLASGSGGDTQYF	TRBV5-1	17	NA	TRBD2	TRBJ2-3
TGTGCCAGCAGCTTACGGGCTAGCGGGATACAATCTAGCACAGATACGCAGTATTTT	CASSLRASGIQSSTDTQYF	TRBV7-3	19	NA	TRBD2	TRBJ2-3
TGTGCCACCAGTGAGAGGACTACCGGTCAAGAGACCCAGTACTTC	CATSERTTGQETQYF	TRBV24-1	15	NA	NA	TRBJ2-5
TGTGCCAGTAGTATTTATGGGCCAGATGAAAAACTGTTTTTT	CASSIYGPDEKLFF	TRBV19	14	NA	NA	TRBJ1-4
TGTGCCAGCACCCAGGGGGGGGGCACCGGGGAGCTGTTTTTT	CASTQGGGTGELFF	TRBV3-1/TRBV3-2	14	once	NA	TRBJ2-2
TGTGCCAGCAGTGAAAGTGGGGGAGGGGGCAATGAGCAGTTCTTC	CASSESGGGGNEQFF	TRBV6-1	15	NA	NA	TRBJ2-1
TGCGCCAGCAGCTTGACGGGAGGGGCCCCCTACGAGCAGTACTTC	CASSLTGGAPYEQYF	TRBV5-1	15	few	TRBD2	TRBJ2-7
TGTGCCAGCAGACTCGACAGGGGTTACGAGCAGTACTTC	CASRLDRGYEQYF	TRBV6-5	13	NA	TRBD1	TRBJ2-7
TGTGCCAGCAGTGGGGCTAGCGGGAGCTCCTACAATGAGCAGTTCTTC	CASSGASGSSYNEQFF	TRBV28	16	NA	TRBD2	TRBJ2-1
TGTGCCAGCAGCGCCGCTAGCGGGAGGCACGCCTACAATGAGCAGTTCTTC	CASSAASGRHAYNEQFF	TRBV9	17	NA	TRBD2	TRBJ2-1
TGCGCCAGCAGCACCGGCCACGAGGGCGCAGATACGCAGTATTTT	CASSTGHEGADTQYF	TRBV5-1	15	NA	NA	TRBJ2-3
TGTGCCAGCAGTTTAATAGTGCCCGGGGAGCTGTTTTTT	CASSLIVPGELFF	TRBV28	13	NA	NA	TRBJ2-2
TGTGCCACCAGCGGGACAACTAATTCACCCCTCCACTTT	CATSGTTNSPLHF	TRBV10-3	13	NA	NA	TRBJ1-6
TGTGCCAGCAGTAAGACAATCTCGGATCAGCCCCAGCATTTT	CASSKTISDQPQHF	TRBV2	14	NA	NA	TRBJ1-5
TGTGCCAGCAGTTACGGACAGACGAGGTATAATTCACCCCTCCACTTT	CASSYGQTRYNSPLHF	TRBV27	16	NA	NA	TRBJ1-6
TGTGCCAGCAGCCAGGGCCGTGACAGGGGTTTCTATGGCTACACCTTC	CASSQGRDRGFYGYTF	TRBV14	16	NA	TRBD1	TRBJ1-2
TGTGCCAGTAGTATAGTTCACAGCTCCTACAATGAGCAGTTCTTC	CASSIVHSSYNEQFF	TRBV19	15	NA	NA	TRBJ2-1
TGTGCCAGTACGAGACAGGGCCTACCCTCTGGAAACACCATATATTTT	CASTRQGLPSGNTIYF	TRBV19	16	NA	TRBD1	TRBJ1-3
TGTGCCAGCAGCCTACAGCGGACAGGGTCGCATCAGCCCCAGCATTTT	CASSLQRTGSHQPQHF	TRBV7-2	16	once	TRBD1	TRBJ1-5
TGTGCCACCTCAGGGGGATATGGCTATGGCTACACCTTC	CATSGGYGYGYTF	TRBV15	13	NA	TRBD1	TRBJ1-2
TGTGCCAGCAGCCTTGTCGTGAACAGGGTAGTTGCCGAAAAACTGTTTTTT	CASSLVVNRVVAEKLFF	TRBV7-9	17	NA	NA	TRBJ1-4
TGTGCCAGCAGGACTCGCGGGGTGAACACCGGGGAGCTGTTTTTT	CASRTRGVNTGELFF	TRBV11-1	15	NA	NA	TRBJ2-2
TGTGCCAGCAGCCAACGGGGACTAGCGGGAGCAGATACGCAGTATTTT	CASSQRGLAGADTQYF	TRBV3-1/TRBV3-2	16	NA	TRBD2	TRBJ2-3
TGTGCCAGCAGCTTGGATGGGGCTTATGGCTACACCTTC	CASSLDGAYGYTF	TRBV5-4	13	NA	NA	TRBJ1-2